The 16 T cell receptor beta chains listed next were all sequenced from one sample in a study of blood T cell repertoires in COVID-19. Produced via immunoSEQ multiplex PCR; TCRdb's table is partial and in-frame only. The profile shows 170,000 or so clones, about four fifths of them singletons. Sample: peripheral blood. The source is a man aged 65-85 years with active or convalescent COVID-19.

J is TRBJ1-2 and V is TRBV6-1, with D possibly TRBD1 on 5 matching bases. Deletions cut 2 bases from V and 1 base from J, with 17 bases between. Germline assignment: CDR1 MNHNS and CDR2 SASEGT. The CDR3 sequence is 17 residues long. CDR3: CASSEIDRSDRNYGYTF. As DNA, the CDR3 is TGTGCCAGCAGTGAAATTGACAGATCCGACCGTAACTATGGCTACACCTTC.

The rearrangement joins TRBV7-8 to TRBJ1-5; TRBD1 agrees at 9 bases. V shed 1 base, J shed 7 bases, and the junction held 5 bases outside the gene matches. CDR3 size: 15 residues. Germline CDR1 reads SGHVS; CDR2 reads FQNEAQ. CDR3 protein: CASSLDRGLRQPQHF. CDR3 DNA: TGTGCCAGCAGCTTAGACAGGGGGCTCCGGCAGCCCCAGCATTTT.

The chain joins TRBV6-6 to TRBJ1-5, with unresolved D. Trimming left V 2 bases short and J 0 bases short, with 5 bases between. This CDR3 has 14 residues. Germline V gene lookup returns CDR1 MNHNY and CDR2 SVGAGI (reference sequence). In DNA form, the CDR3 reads TGTGCCAGCAGTTACGGCAGTAGCAATCAGCCCCAGCATTTT. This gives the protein CASSYGSSNQPQHF.

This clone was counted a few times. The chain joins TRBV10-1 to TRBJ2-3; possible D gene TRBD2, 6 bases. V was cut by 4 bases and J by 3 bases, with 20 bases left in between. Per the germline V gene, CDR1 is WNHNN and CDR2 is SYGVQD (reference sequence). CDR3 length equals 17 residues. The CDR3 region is CASSAMGGRRPTDTQYF. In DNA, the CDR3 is TGCGCCAGCAGTGCAATGGGAGGCCGAAGACCTACAGATACGCAGTATTTT.

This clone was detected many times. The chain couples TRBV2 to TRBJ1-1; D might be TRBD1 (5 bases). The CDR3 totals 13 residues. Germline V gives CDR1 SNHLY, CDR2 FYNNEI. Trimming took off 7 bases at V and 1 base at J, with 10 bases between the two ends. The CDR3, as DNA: TGTGCCAGCATACGACAGCCGAACACTGAAGCTTTCTTT. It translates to CASIRQPNTEAFF.

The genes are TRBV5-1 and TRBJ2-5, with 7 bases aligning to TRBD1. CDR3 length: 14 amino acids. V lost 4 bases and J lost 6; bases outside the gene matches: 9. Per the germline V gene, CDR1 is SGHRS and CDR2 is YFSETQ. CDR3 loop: CASSTGQAPKTQYF. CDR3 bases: TGCGCCAGCAGCACCGGACAGGCTCCGAAGACCCAGTACTTC.

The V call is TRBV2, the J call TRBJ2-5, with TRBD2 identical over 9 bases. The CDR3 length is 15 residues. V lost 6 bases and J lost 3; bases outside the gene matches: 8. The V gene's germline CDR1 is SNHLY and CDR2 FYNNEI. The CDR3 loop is CASRPRVAGEETQYF. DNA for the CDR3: TGTGCCAGCAGGCCCCGGGTAGCGGGGGAAGAGACCCAGTACTTC.

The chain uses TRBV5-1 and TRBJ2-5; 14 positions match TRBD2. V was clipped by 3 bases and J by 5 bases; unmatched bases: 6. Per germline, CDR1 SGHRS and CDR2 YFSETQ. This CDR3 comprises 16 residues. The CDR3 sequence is CASSYGTSGGSETQYF. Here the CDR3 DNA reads TGCGCCAGCAGCTACGGGACTAGCGGGGGTTCGGAGACCCAGTACTTC.

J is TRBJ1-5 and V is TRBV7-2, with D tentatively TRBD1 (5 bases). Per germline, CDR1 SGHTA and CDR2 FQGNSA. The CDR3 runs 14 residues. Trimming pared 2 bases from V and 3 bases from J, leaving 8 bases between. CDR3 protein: CASSLSGPNQPQHF. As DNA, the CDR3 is TGTGCCAGCAGCTTATCAGGGCCCAATCAGCCCCAGCATTTT. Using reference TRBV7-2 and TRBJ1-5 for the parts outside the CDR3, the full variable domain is GAGVSQSPSNKVTEKGKDVELRCDPISGHTALYWYRQSLGQGLEFLIYFQGNSAPDKSGLPSDRFSAERTGGSVSTLTIQRTQQEDSAVYLCASSLSGPNQPQHFGDGTRLSIL.

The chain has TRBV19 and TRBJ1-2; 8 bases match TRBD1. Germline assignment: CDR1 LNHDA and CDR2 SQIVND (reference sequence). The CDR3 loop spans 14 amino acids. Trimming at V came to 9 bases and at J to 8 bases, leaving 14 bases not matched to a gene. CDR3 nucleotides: TGTGCCAGCATGAGCTGGGGGCAGGGGGCCGGCTACACCTTC. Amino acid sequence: CASMSWGQGAGYTF.

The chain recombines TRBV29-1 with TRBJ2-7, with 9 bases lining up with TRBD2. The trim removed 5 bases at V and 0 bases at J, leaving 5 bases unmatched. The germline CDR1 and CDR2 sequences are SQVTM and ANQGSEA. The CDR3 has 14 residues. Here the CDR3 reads CSVLLAGPSYEQYF. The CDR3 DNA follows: TGCAGCGTTTTGCTAGCGGGGCCCTCCTACGAGCAGTACTTC.

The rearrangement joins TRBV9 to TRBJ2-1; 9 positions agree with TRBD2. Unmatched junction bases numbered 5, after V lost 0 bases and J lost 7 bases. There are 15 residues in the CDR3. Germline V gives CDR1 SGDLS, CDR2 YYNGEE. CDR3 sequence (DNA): TGTGCCAGCAGCGTAGTTAGCGGGAGTGCGAATGAGCAGTTCTTC. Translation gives CASSVVSGSANEQFF.

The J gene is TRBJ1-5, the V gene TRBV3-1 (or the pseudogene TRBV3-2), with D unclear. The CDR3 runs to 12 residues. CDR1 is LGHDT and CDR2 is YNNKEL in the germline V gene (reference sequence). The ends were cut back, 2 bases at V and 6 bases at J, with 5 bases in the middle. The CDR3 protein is CASSQSGQPQHF. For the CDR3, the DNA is TGTGCCAGCAGCCAATCGGGTCAGCCCCAGCATTTT.

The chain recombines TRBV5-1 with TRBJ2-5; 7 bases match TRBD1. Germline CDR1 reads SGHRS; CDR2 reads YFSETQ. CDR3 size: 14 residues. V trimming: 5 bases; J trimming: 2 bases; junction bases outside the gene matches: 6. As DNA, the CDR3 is TGCGCCAGCAGTCACGGGACAGAGCAAGAGACCCAGTACTTC. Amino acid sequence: CASSHGTEQETQYF.

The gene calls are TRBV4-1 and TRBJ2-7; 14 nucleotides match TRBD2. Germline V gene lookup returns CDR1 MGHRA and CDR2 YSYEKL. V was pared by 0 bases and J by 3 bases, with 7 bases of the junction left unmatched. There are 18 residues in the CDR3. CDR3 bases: TGCGCCAGCAGCCAAGAAGGGGGACTAGCGGGAGCGTACTACGAGCAGTACTTC. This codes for CASSQEGGLAGAYYEQYF.

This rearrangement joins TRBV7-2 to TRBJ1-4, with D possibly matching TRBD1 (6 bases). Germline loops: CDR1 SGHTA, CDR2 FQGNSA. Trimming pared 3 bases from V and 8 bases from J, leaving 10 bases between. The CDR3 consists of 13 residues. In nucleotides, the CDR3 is TGTGCCAGCAGCTTTAAGGGGGAAGAAAAACTGTTTTTT. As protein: CASSFKGEEKLFF.